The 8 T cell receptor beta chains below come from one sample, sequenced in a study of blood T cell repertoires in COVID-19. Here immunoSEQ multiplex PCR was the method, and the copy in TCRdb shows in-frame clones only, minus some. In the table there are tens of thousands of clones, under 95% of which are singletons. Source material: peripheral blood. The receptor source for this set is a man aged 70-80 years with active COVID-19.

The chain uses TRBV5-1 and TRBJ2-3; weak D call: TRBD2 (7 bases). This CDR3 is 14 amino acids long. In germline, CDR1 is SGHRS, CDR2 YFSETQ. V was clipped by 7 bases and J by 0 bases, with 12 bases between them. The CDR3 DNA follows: TGCGCCAGCGGGGGGGGCAGCAGCACAGATACGCAGTATTTT. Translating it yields CASGGGSSTDTQYF.

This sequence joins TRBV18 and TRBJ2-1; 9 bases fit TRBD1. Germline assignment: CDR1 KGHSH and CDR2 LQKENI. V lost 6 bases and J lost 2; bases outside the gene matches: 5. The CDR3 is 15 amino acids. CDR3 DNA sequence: TGTGCCAGCTCTCCCGGGACAGGGCCCTACAATGAGCAGTTCTTC. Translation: CASSPGTGPYNEQFF.

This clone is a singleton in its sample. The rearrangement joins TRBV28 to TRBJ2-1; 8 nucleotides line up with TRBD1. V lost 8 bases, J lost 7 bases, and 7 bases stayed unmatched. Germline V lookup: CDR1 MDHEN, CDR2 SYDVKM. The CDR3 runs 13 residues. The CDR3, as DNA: TGTGCCAGCCGGAGACAGGGGCGGAATGAGCAGTTCTTC. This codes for CASRRQGRNEQFF.

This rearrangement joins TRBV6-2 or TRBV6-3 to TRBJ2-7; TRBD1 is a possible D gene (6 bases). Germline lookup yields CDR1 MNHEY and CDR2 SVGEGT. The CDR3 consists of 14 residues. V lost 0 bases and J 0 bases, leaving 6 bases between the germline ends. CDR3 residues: CASSYSDSSYEQYV. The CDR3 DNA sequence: TGTGCCAGCAGTTACTCGGACAGCTCCTACGAGCAGTACGTC.

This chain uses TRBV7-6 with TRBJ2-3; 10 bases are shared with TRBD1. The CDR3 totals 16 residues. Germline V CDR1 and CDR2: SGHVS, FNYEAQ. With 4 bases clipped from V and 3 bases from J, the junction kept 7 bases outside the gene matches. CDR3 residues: CASSSPTGGATDTQYF. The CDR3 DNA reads TGTGCCAGCAGCTCTCCGACAGGGGGCGCGACAGATACGCAGTATTTT.

The CDR3 loop is CASSLRTGNTEAFF. For the CDR3, the DNA is TGTGCCAGCAGCTTAAGGACAGGGAACACTGAAGCTTTCTTT. This chain joins TRBV7-2 and TRBJ1-1; 7 bases agree with TRBD1. The J segment lost 1 base and the V segment lost 2 bases, leaving 1 base of the junction unmatched. Per germline, CDR1 SGHTA and CDR2 FQGNSA. The length of the CDR3 is 14 residues. The whole variable domain, remainder taken from reference TRBV7-2 and TRBJ1-1, is GAGVSQSPSNKVTEKGKDVELRCDPISGHTALYWYRQSLGQGLEFLIYFQGNSAPDKSGLPSDRFSAERTGGSVSTLTIQRTQQEDSAVYLCASSLRTGNTEAFFGQGTRLTVV.

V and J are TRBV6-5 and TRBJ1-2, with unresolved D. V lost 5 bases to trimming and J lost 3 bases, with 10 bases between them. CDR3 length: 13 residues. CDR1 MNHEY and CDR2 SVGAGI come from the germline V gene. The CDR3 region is CASSRGRDYGYTF. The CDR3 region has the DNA TGTGCCAGCAGTCGAGGGCGGGACTATGGCTACACCTTC.

CDR3 protein: CASRGQGTYNEQFF. The CDR3, as DNA: TGCGCCAGCAGAGGACAGGGCACCTACAATGAGCAGTTCTTC. This chain uses TRBV5-1 with TRBJ2-1; 8 bases are shared with TRBD1. In germline, CDR1 is SGHRS, CDR2 YFSETQ. After removal of 5 bases from V and 2 bases from J, the junction contained 3 bases not matched to a gene. The CDR3 is 14 amino acids.